The 21 T cell receptor beta chains reported below all come from one sample, sequenced in a study of cytomegalovirus exposure and HLA in healthy donors. The PCR made use of 60 Vbeta and 13 Jbeta primers. TCRdb's copy holds only in-frame clones and misses some; the assay was immunoSEQ multiplex PCR. The sample holds around 240,000 clones, roughly 87% seen once. The sample was PBMCs. These receptors all come from a woman in her forties in good health and CMV-seropositive.

The chain combines TRBV19 with TRBJ2-5; 8 bases align to TRBD1. There are 14 residues in the CDR3. The V and J ends lost 5 bases and 2 bases, in that order; junction bases with no gene match: 4. Germline loops: CDR1 LNHDA, CDR2 SQIVND (reference sequence). Written as DNA, the CDR3 is TGTGCCAGTAGTGAGGACAGGGCGCAAGAGACCCAGTACTTC. This translates into CASSEDRAQETQYF.

This sequence joins TRBV21-1 and TRBJ1-6; TRBD1, the table's D call, lacks a check against the DNA. TRBV21-1 is described as a pseudogene. This CDR3 is 13 amino acids long. CDR3 bases: TGTGCCAGCAGCTTGGACAGCGTCGGACCCCTCCACTTT. Translation: CASSLDSVGPLHF.

The chain joins TRBV7-2 to TRBJ2-7; tentative D call: TRBD2 (6 bases). The V gene's germline CDR1 is SGHTA and CDR2 FQGNSA. This CDR3 is built from 15 residues. The V end was cut by 4 bases, the J end by 4 bases, with 17 bases between. The CDR3 is CASSSLAGPQYEQYF. The DNA for the CDR3 is TGTGCCAGCAGCTCTCTTGCGGGACCTCAATACGAGCAGTACTTC.

Turning to this clone: Mismatch with germline at one junction end may stem from a read error. V and J are TRBV7-9 and TRBJ1-2; D not certain. This CDR3 has 11 amino acids. The germline V gene has CDR1 SEHNR and CDR2 FQNEAQ (reference sequence). CDR3 nucleotides: TGTTCCAGCAGCTTAGCGGCCGTTTTCACCTTC. This codes for CSSSLAAVFTF.

The genes are TRBV12-5 and TRBJ2-5; TRBD1 aligns across 10 bases. The V segment lost 6 bases and the J segment 4 bases; nucleotides outside the gene matches: 5. The CDR3 runs to 14 residues. The germline V gene encodes CDR1 LGHNT and CDR2 FRNRAP. This CDR3 reads CASGRTGGAETQYF. The CDR3 nucleotides are TGTGCTAGTGGCCGGACAGGGGGGGCAGAGACCCAGTACTTC.

The chain is built from TRBV6-5 and TRBJ1-2; no firm D call. CDR1 and CDR2 (germline): MNHEY, SVGAGI. The ends were cut back, 3 bases at V and 3 bases at J, with 8 bases in the middle. This CDR3 contains 13 residues. CDR3 residues: CASSYNRYYGYTF. DNA of the CDR3: TGTGCCAGCAGTTATAACAGATACTATGGCTACACCTTC.

To note about this clone: The junction differs from germline at one of its ends, possibly a read error. This chain joins TRBV15 and TRBJ2-7; a possible D gene is TRBD1 (6 bases). Germline V gives CDR1 LNHNV, CDR2 YYDKDF (reference sequence). CDR3 length equals 13 residues. CDR3 sequence: CATSSGVGYEQCF. CDR3 bases: TGTGCCACCAGCTCAGGGGTAGGCTACGAGCAGTGCTTC.

This chain links TRBV18 with TRBJ2-7; D is perhaps TRBD2 (6 bases). This CDR3 spans 16 amino acids. V was cut by 0 bases and J by 7 bases, with 19 bases left in between. The V gene's germline CDR1 is KGHSH and CDR2 LQKENI. The CDR3 loop is CASSPPSGLISEEQYF. CDR3 DNA sequence: TGTGCCAGCTCACCACCGTCCGGACTAATATCGGAAGAGCAGTACTTC.

This rearrangement joins TRBV4-2 to TRBJ1-1; D not certain. CDR1 is LGHNA, CDR2 YNFKEQ, per germline. The V end lost 5 bases, the J end lost 1 base, and 14 bases lay between the germline ends. The CDR3 sequence is 15 residues long. The CDR3 sequence is CASSLGELENTEAFF. The CDR3 DNA follows: TGTGCCAGCAGCTTGGGAGAATTAGAGAACACTGAAGCTTTCTTT.

The chain links TRBV6-5 to TRBJ2-4; a weak D match, TRBD1 (5 bases). Trimming removed 5 bases from V and 7 bases from J, with 15 bases in between. Per the germline V gene, CDR1 is MNHEY and CDR2 is SVGAGI. CDR3 length: 14 amino acids. The DNA of the CDR3 is TGTGCCAGCAGTGTCACTCAGGGAAATAACATTCAGTACTTC. Translated: CASSVTQGNNIQYF.

The chain has TRBV5-1 and TRBJ2-5; tentative D call: TRBD1 (6 bases). This CDR3 comprises 16 residues. The germline CDR1 and CDR2 sequences are SGHRS and YFSETQ. Between the trimmed V and J ends, which lost 7 bases and 2 bases, there was a span of 21 bases. Written as DNA, the CDR3 is TGCGCCAGCTCTGCCCCGGACAGCGACTTACAAGAGACCCAGTACTTC. Protein: CASSAPDSDLQETQYF.

This clone was recorded a few times. The sample contains more than one DNA sequence encoding this CDR3. This rearrangement joins TRBV19 to TRBJ1-1, with unresolved D. This CDR3 contains 13 residues. Trimming cost V 3 bases and J 1 base, with 6 bases left between them. CDR1 LNHDA and CDR2 SQIVND come from the germline V gene (reference sequence). CDR3 coding DNA: TGTGCCAGTAGTATTGTCAGGAACACTGAAGCTTTCTTT. It is translated as CASSIVRNTEAFF.

The J gene is TRBJ1-1, the V gene TRBV5-1, with 8 bases matching TRBD1. Trimming at V came to 0 bases and at J to 2 bases, leaving 3 bases not matched to a gene. The CDR3 is made up of 15 amino acids. From germline, CDR1 is SGHRS and CDR2 YFSETQ. This CDR3 is CASSLAGQVNTEAFF. As DNA, the CDR3 is TGCGCCAGCAGCTTGGCGGGACAGGTAAACACTGAAGCTTTCTTT.

The CDR3 DNA reads TGTGCCAGCAGCCCGCTTTTAGGGACAGGGGTCACTGAAGCTTTCTTT. Protein product: CASSPLLGTGVTEAFF. The V and J genes are TRBV5-4 and TRBJ1-1; TRBD1 matches at 10 bases. The CDR3 contains 16 residues. Looked up from germline, CDR1 is SGHNT and CDR2 is YYREEE (reference sequence). V was clipped by 4 bases and J by 4 bases; unmatched bases: 10.

The chain employs TRBV11-3 and TRBJ1-5, with D possibly TRBD1 on 5 matching bases. This CDR3 has 15 amino acids. Germline CDR1 reads SGHNT; CDR2 reads YENEEA. Trimming pared 6 bases from V and 3 bases from J, leaving 15 bases between. The CDR3 nucleotides read TGTGCCAGCAGTAGGGACTCTAACTCCAATCAGCCCCAGCATTTT. Residues: CASSRDSNSNQPQHF. The full variable domain, in which reference TRBV11-3 and TRBJ1-5 provide the parts outside the CDR3, is EAGVVQSPRYKIIEKKQPVAFWCNPISGHNTLYWYLQNLGQGPELLIRYENEEAVDDSQLPKDRFSAERLKGVDSTLKIQPAELGDSAVYLCASSRDSNSNQPQHFGDGTRLSIL.

The chain carries TRBV27 and TRBJ2-6; tentatively, D is TRBD2 (6 bases). The CDR3 sequence is 15 residues long. Trimming cost V 3 bases and J 1 base, with 7 bases left between them. Germline CDR1 reads MNHEY; CDR2 reads SMNVEV (reference sequence). The CDR3: CASSFGGSGANVLTF. The CDR3 DNA follows: TGTGCCAGCAGTTTCGGAGGGTCTGGGGCCAACGTCCTGACTTTC.

The chain couples TRBV19 to TRBJ2-5, with 9 bases that match TRBD2. This CDR3 is built from 18 residues. J gave up 4 bases and V 2 bases, and 14 bases lay outside the gene matches. Germline CDR1 LNHDA, CDR2 SQIVND (reference sequence). The chain's CDR3 is CASSIFPGPAGGGETQYF. CDR3 nucleotide sequence: TGTGCCAGTAGTATATTCCCGGGCCCAGCGGGGGGAGGAGAGACCCAGTACTTC.

V gene TRBV7-6 combines with J gene TRBJ1-1; D ambiguous. V dropped 0 bases and J dropped 5 bases, with 13 bases sitting between them. Germline CDR1 and CDR2: SGHVS and FNYEAQ. This CDR3 spans 15 amino acids. The CDR3 DNA is TGTGCCAGCAGCTTAGCGACGGCTAGCGGGACTGAAGCTTTCTTT. It translates to CASSLATASGTEAFF.

This chain connects TRBV7-7 to TRBJ2-5; TRBD1 matches at 9 bases. The junction had 6 bases not matched to a gene; V was cut back by 4 bases and J by 6 bases. Germline V gives CDR1 SSHAT, CDR2 FNYEAQ (reference sequence). The CDR3 loop spans 14 amino acids. CDR3 sequence: CASSSDRGAQTQYF. CDR3 DNA: TGTGCCAGCAGCTCAGACAGGGGGGCGCAGACCCAGTACTTC.

The chain couples TRBV30 to TRBJ1-2; weak D call: TRBD1 (5 bases). The V and J ends lost 2 bases and 6 bases respectively, with 10 bases between them. The CDR3 has 12 amino acids. Germline V gene lookup returns CDR1 GTSNPN and CDR2 SVGIG (reference sequence). CDR3 protein: CAWSRKGHGYTF. The CDR3 DNA follows: TGTGCCTGGAGTAGGAAGGGGCATGGCTACACCTTC.

The chain couples TRBV9 to TRBJ1-1; 8 nucleotides agree with TRBD1. The germline gives CDR1 SGDLS, CDR2 YYNGEE. Germline trimming cut 4 bases from V and 7 bases from J; bases unmatched to any gene: 15. The CDR3 totals 16 residues. The chain's CDR3 is CASSSTSTGVTFEAFF. The CDR3 nucleotides read TGTGCCAGCAGCTCTACCTCGACAGGGGTCACTTTTGAAGCTTTCTTT.